Following are 5 T cell receptor beta chains from one sample sequenced in a study of Ad26.COV2.S vaccination and SARS-CoV-2 variants. Treatment: around 19 received Ad26.COV2.S at low or high dose, single or two shots; roughly 5 received placebo; per-sample allocation not given. The samples date from day 63 after the first vaccine or placebo injection. The table came from immunoSEQ multiplex PCR; TCRdb's copy has only in-frame clones and leaves some out. This sample yields roughly 350,000 clones, of which around 87% are seen a single time; roughly 3.1% belongs to the top ten. Sequencing was performed on peripheral blood, taken in a trial of Ad26.COV2.S vaccine versus placebo. These receptors were obtained from a person between 18 and 65 years old who received the Ad26.COV2.S COVID-19 vaccine or a placebo.

This chain connects TRBV5-1 to TRBJ1-1; 9 bases are shared with TRBD1. Germline assignment: CDR1 SGHRS and CDR2 YFSETQ. This CDR3 region has 15 residues. With 3 bases clipped from V and 9 bases from J, the junction kept 12 bases outside the gene matches. CDR3 region: CASSSHEGQGQKAFF. The CDR3 nucleotides read TGCGCCAGCAGCTCCCACGAAGGACAGGGGCAGAAAGCTTTCTTT. Full variable domain (remainder filled in from reference TRBV5-1 and TRBJ1-1): KAGVTQTPRYLIKTRGQQVTLSCSPISGHRSVSWYQQTPGQGLQFLFEYFSETQRNKGNFPGRFSGRQFSNSRSEMNVSTLELGDSALYLCASSSHEGQGQKAFFGQGTRLTVV.

The V gene is TRBV15, the J gene TRBJ2-2, with 7 positions matching TRBD1. The length of the CDR3 is 17 residues. CDR1 is LNHNV, CDR2 YYDKDF, per germline (reference sequence). Trimming took 4 bases from V and 0 from J; bases not matched to a gene: 8. This chain's CDR3 is CATSKRGQRANTGELFF. CDR3 nucleotides: TGTGCCACCAGCAAGAGGGGGCAGAGGGCGAACACCGGGGAGCTGTTTTTT.

This sequence joins TRBV5-1 and TRBJ1-1; D might be TRBD1 (5 bases). With 4 bases removed from V and 1 base from J, the gap between germline ends came to 14 bases. Germline lookup yields CDR1 SGHRS and CDR2 YFSETQ. The CDR3 length is 15 residues. The CDR3 DNA sequence: TGCGCCAGCAGCCCACTGGGACTGCAGAACACTGAAGCTTTCTTT. This gives the protein CASSPLGLQNTEAFF.

The J gene is TRBJ1-1, the V gene TRBV6-5; D is uncertain. The CDR3 has 13 residues. Germline V CDR1 and CDR2: MNHEY, SVGAGI. The V end lost 2 bases, the J end lost 11 bases, and 15 bases lay between the germline ends. CDR3 coding DNA: TGTGCCAGCAGTTACGGATTTGCAGGTTGGGCTTTCTTT. It encodes CASSYGFAGWAFF.

The chain links TRBV5-6 to TRBJ2-7; 10 bases are shared with TRBD1. There are 16 residues in the CDR3. After removal of 0 bases from V and 5 bases from J, the junction contained 8 bases not matched to a gene. Looked up from germline, CDR1 is SGHDT and CDR2 is YYEEEE. CDR3 loop: CASSLEWGQGNNEQYF. CDR3 nucleotides: TGTGCCAGCAGCTTGGAATGGGGACAGGGGAATAACGAGCAGTACTTC. The full variable domain, in which reference TRBV5-6 and TRBJ2-7 provide the parts outside the CDR3, is DAGVTQSPTHLIKTRGQQVTLRCSPKSGHDTVSWYQQALGQGPQFIFQYYEEEERQRGNFPDRFSGHQFPNYSSELNVNALLLGDSALYLCASSLEWGQGNNEQYFGPGTRLTVT.